What follows are 17 T cell receptor beta chains derived from one specimen sequenced in a study of T-cell memory formation after mild COVID-19. TCRdb redid the calling of the 5' RACE reads with MiXCR, one entry per CDR3 protein. The data hold about 100,000 distinct CDR3 sequences, with about an eighth observed a single time. The material sequenced was PBMCs or a T cell subset sorted from them (not recorded which). The receptor set was obtained from a man aged 18 to 35 who had mild COVID-19 (a few samples of this study predate the infection). Cell type and time point are not known.

The chain has TRBV7-9 and TRBJ2-1; 8 bases match TRBD2. CDR3 length: 15 amino acids. V was clipped by 5 bases and J by 10 bases; unmatched bases: 13. In germline, CDR1 is SEHNR, CDR2 FQNEAQ (reference sequence). The DNA for the CDR3 is TGTGCCAGCAGCATTACTGTGCGGGGGGTTTGGGAGCAGTTCTTC. It codes for CASSITVRGVWEQFF.

The chain uses TRBV27 and TRBJ2-2; 13 positions agree with TRBD2. This CDR3 has 16 amino acids. CDR1 is MNHEY, CDR2 SMNVEV, per germline (reference sequence). V gave up 7 bases and J gave up 0 bases; unmatched junction bases: 2. The DNA of the CDR3 is TGTGCCAGCATGACTAGCGGGGGGACGAACACCGGGGAGCTGTTTTTT. As protein: CASMTSGGTNTGELFF.

This clonotype was seen a few times. This chain connects TRBV27 to TRBJ1-3; D unresolved. V shed 7 bases and J shed 0 bases, with 7 bases lying between them. There are 13 residues in the CDR3. CDR1 MNHEY and CDR2 SMNVEV come from the germline V gene (reference sequence). CDR3 DNA: TGTGCCAGCAAAGTACTCTCTGGAAACACCATATATTTT. Translation gives CASKVLSGNTIYF.

V gene TRBV5-1 combines with J gene TRBJ2-1; 10 positions agree with TRBD1. The CDR3 is 15 residues long. The trim removed 3 bases at V and 6 bases at J, leaving 6 bases unmatched. CDR1 and CDR2 (germline): SGHRS, YFSETQ. This CDR3 is CASSWGTGEFNEQFF. The DNA of the CDR3 is TGCGCCAGCAGCTGGGGGACAGGGGAATTCAATGAGCAGTTCTTC.

The chain recombines TRBV29-1 with TRBJ2-1; D is undetermined. The CDR3 has 11 residues. CDR1 is SQVTM, CDR2 ANQGSEA, per germline. Trimming took off 2 bases at V and 5 bases at J, with 4 bases between the two ends. As DNA, the CDR3 is TGCAGCGTTGAACGAAACAATGAGCAGTTCTTC. This sequence encodes CSVERNNEQFF.

This clonotype appeared a few times. The chain joins TRBV27 to TRBJ2-7; 8 bases map to TRBD2. Trimming cost V 2 bases and J 1 base; bases outside gene matches: 4. The CDR3 totals 15 residues. CDR1 and CDR2 from the germline V gene are MNHEY and SMNVEV (reference sequence). The CDR3 sequence is CASSLTGGVSYEQYF. The CDR3 region has the DNA TGTGCCAGCAGTTTAACCGGGGGGGTATCCTACGAGCAGTACTTC.

The chain is built from TRBV12-3 or TRBV12-4 and TRBJ2-5; TRBD1 aligns across 9 bases. This CDR3 contains 15 residues. The V and J ends lost 4 bases and 1 base, in that order; junction bases with no gene match: 4. The CDR3 here is CASSSTTGGQETQYF. Written as DNA, the CDR3 is TGTGCCAGCAGTTCTACGACAGGGGGCCAAGAGACCCAGTACTTC.

CDR3 residues: CASSSVRGGAADTQYF. DNA of the CDR3: TGTGCCAGCAGCTCCGTTCGCGGGGGGGCCGCAGATACGCAGTATTTT. This chain joins TRBV3-1 and TRBJ2-3, with TRBD2 matching 9 bases. The CDR3 covers 16 residues. Germline trimming cut 5 bases from V and 4 bases from J; bases unmatched to any gene: 10. From germline, CDR1 is LGHDT and CDR2 YNNKEL (reference sequence).

J is TRBJ2-7 and V is TRBV6-5, with TRBD2 matching 13 bases. The junction had 2 bases not matched to a gene; V was cut back by 6 bases and J by 3 bases. The CDR3 contains 14 residues. Germline values: CDR1 MNHEY, CDR2 SVGAGI. In DNA, the CDR3 is TGTGCCAGCAGAGGACTAGCGGGGGACTACGAGCAGTACTTC. It is translated as CASRGLAGDYEQYF.

This chain joins TRBV3-1 and TRBJ1-4; D unclear. V lost 6 bases and J lost 0, with 14 bases in between. Per the germline V gene, CDR1 is LGHDT and CDR2 is YNNKEL (reference sequence). The CDR3 covers 16 residues. This chain's CDR3 is CASSPGPAATNEKLFF. The CDR3 nucleotides read TGTGCCAGCAGTCCCGGGCCGGCTGCAACTAATGAAAAACTGTTTTTT.

This clonotype turned up a few times. The CDR3 coding sequence is TGTGCCAGCAGTCCCGACGAGAACACTGAAGCTTTCTTT. It encodes CASSPDENTEAFF. V is TRBV27 and J is TRBJ1-1, with D uncertain. The germline V and J ends were trimmed by 5 bases and 1 base, with 8 bases remaining between them. The CDR3 sequence is 13 residues long. Germline CDR1 is MNHEY and CDR2 is SMNVEV (reference sequence).

This clonotype was observed a handful of times. The genes are TRBV2 and TRBJ2-7, with D possibly being TRBD2 (6 bases). Germline CDR1 is SNHLY and CDR2 is FYNNEI. V lost 8 bases, J lost 3 bases, and 20 bases lay in between. This CDR3 is built from 15 residues. CDR3: CASYYPGGGSYEQYF. In DNA, the CDR3 is TGTGCCAGCTACTACCCCGGGGGAGGTAGCTACGAGCAGTACTTC.

This clonotype was observed at least ten times. The V call is TRBV4-1, the J call TRBJ2-7; D call uncertain. Germline V gene lookup returns CDR1 MGHRA and CDR2 YSYEKL. CDR3 size: 16 residues. V was cut by 0 bases and J by 0 bases, with 12 bases left in between. The CDR3 is CASSQERQISSYEQYF. CDR3 bases: TGCGCCAGCAGCCAAGAGAGACAAATAAGCTCCTACGAGCAGTACTTC.

Only a few counts were recorded for this clonotype. The gene calls are TRBV6-4 and TRBJ2-2; D ambiguous. There are 13 residues in the CDR3. Germline V gene lookup returns CDR1 MRHNA and CDR2 SNTAGT. Trimming removed 1 base from V and 7 bases from J, with 7 bases in between. This CDR3 reads CASSDWFGGELFF. In DNA, the CDR3 is TGTGCCAGCAGTGACTGGTTCGGCGGGGAGCTGTTTTTT.

The J gene is TRBJ1-2, the V gene TRBV7-6; D call uncertain. The germline CDR1 and CDR2 sequences are SGHVS and FNYEAQ. Trimming stripped 1 base from V and 4 bases from J, with 4 bases between. This CDR3 is 12 amino acids long. The DNA of the CDR3 is TGTGCCAGCAGCTTAGAGGGCTATGGCTACACCTTC. Translation: CASSLEGYGYTF.

This clonotype was counted many times. This chain links TRBV7-9 with TRBJ2-1; TRBD2 aligns across 8 bases. The trim removed 1 base at V and 2 bases at J, leaving 1 base unmatched. Germline V gene sequence: CDR1 SEHNR, CDR2 FQNEAQ (reference sequence). This CDR3 has 15 amino acids. This CDR3 is CASSLVGGAYNEQFF. In nucleotides, the CDR3 is TGTGCCAGCAGCTTAGTCGGGGGGGCCTACAATGAGCAGTTCTTC.

The chain combines TRBV20-1 with TRBJ2-3; 7 nucleotides align to TRBD1. Germline values: CDR1 DFQATT, CDR2 SNEGSKA (reference sequence). The ends lost 0 bases at V and 3 bases at J; junction bases unmatched: 6. The CDR3 extends over 15 amino acids. The CDR3 sequence: CSARDRRGKTDTQYF. DNA for the CDR3: TGCAGTGCTAGAGACCGCAGGGGGAAAACAGATACGCAGTATTTT.